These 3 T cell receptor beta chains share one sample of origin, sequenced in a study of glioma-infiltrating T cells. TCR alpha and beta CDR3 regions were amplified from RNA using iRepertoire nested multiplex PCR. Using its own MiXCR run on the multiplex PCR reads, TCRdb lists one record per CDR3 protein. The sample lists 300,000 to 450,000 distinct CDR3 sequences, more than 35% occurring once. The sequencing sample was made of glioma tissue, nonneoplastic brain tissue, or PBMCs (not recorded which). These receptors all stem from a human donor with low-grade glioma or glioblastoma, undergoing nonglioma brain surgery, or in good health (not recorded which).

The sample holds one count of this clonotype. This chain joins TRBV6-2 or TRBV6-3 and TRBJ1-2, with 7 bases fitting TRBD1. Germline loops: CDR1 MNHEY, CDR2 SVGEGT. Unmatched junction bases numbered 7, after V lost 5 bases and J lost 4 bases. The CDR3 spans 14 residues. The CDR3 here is CASSGGQVGYGYTF. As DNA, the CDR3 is TGTGCCAGCAGTGGAGGACAGGTCGGCTATGGCTACACCTTC.

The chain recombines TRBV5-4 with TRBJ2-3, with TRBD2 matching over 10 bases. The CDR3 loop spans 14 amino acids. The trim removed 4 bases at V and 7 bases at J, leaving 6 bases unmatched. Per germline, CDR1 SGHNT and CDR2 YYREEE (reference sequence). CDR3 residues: CASSPPSGSNTQYF. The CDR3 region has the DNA TGTGCCAGCAGCCCCCCTAGCGGGAGTAATACGCAGTATTTT. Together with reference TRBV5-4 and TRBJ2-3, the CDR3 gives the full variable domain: ETGVTQSPTHLIKTRGQQVTLRCSSQSGHNTVSWYQQALGQGPQFIFQYYREEENGRGNFPPRFSGLQFPNYSSELNVNALELDDSALYLCASSPPSGSNTQYFGPGTRLTVL.

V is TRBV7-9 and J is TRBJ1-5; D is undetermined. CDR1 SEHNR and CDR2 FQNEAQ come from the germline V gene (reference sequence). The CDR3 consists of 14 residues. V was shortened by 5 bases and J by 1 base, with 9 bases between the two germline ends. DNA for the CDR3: TGTGCCAGCAGCATGGACTGGAGCAATCAGCCCCAGCATTTT. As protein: CASSMDWSNQPQHF.